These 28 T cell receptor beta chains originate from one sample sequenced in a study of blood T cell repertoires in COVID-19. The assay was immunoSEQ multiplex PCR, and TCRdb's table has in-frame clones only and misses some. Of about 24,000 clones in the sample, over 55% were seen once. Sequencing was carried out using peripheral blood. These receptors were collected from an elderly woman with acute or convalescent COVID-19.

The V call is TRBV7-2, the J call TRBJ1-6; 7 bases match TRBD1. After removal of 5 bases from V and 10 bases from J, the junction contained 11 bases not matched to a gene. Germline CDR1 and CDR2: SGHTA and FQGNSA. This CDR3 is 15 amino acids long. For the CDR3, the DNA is TGTGCCAGCAGCCTTGGACAGGATGGGGTGTCACCCCTCCACTTT. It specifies CASSLGQDGVSPLHF. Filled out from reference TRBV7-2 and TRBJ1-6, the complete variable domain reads GAGVSQSPSNKVTEKGKDVELRCDPISGHTALYWYRQSLGQGLEFLIYFQGNSAPDKSGLPSDRFSAERTGGSVSTLTIQRTQQEDSAVYLCASSLGQDGVSPLHFGNGTRLTVT.

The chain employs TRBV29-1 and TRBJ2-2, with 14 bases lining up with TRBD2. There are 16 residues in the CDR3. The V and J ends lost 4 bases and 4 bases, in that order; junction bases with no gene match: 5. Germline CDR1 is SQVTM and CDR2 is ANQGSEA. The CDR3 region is CSVAGLAGEGTGELFF. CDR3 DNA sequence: TGCAGCGTTGCGGGACTAGCGGGAGAGGGCACCGGGGAGCTGTTTTTT.

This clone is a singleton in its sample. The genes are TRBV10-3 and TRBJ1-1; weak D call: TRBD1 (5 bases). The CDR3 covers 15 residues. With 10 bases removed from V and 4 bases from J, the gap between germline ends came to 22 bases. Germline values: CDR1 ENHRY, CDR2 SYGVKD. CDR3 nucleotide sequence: TGTGCCACCCGAGGATGGGAGGTTGGGGCCACTGAAGCTTTCTTT. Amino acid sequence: CATRGWEVGATEAFF.

The CDR3 spells CASRGTSVGSYEQYF. The CDR3 nucleotides are TGTGCCAGCAGGGGGACTAGCGTGGGATCCTACGAGCAGTACTTC. The rearrangement joins TRBV2 to TRBJ2-7; 10 nucleotides agree with TRBD2. This CDR3 contains 15 residues. V gave up 6 bases and J gave up 1 base; unmatched junction bases: 6. CDR1 and CDR2 from the germline V gene are SNHLY and FYNNEI.

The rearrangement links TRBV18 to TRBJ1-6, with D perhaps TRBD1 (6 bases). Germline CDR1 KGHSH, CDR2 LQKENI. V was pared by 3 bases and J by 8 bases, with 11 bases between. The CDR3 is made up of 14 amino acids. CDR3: CASSPSRQDSPLHF. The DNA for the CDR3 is TGTGCCAGCTCACCCTCACGACAGGATTCACCCCTCCACTTT.

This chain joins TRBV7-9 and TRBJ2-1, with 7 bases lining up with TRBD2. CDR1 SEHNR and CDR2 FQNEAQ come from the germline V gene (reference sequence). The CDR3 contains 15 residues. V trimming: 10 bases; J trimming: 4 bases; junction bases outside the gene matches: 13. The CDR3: CATLSSGGSYNEQFF. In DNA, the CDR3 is TGTGCCACCCTGAGCTCTGGCGGGAGTTACAATGAGCAGTTCTTC.

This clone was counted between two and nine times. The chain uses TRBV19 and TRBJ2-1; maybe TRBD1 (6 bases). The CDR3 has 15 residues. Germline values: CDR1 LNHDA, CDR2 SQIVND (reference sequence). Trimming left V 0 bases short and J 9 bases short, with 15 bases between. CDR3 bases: TGTGCCAGTAGTATAGAGGGACACGGTTTGGGTGAGCAGTTCTTC. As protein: CASSIEGHGLGEQFF. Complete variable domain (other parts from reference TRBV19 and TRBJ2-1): DGGITQSPKYLFRKEGQNVTLSCEQNLNHDAMYWYRQDPGQGLRLIYYSQIVNDFQKGDIAEGYSVSREKKESFPLTVTSAQKNPTAFYLCASSIEGHGLGEQFFGPGTRLTVL.

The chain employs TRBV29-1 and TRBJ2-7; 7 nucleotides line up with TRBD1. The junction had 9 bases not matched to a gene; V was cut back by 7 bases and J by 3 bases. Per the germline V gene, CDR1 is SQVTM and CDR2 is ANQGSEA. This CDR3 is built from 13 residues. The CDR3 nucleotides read TGCAGCGCCGGTACGACAGGGAACTACGAGCAGTACTTC. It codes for CSAGTTGNYEQYF.

CDR3 in amino acids: CATIQGQGGTDTQYF. In DNA, the CDR3 is TGTGCCACCATACAAGGACAGGGTGGGACAGATACGCAGTATTTT. The gene calls are TRBV28 and TRBJ2-3, with 8 bases that match TRBD1. The CDR3 is made up of 15 amino acids. The germline CDR1 and CDR2 sequences are MDHEN and SYDVKM. J gave up 3 bases and V 10 bases, and 12 bases lay outside the gene matches.

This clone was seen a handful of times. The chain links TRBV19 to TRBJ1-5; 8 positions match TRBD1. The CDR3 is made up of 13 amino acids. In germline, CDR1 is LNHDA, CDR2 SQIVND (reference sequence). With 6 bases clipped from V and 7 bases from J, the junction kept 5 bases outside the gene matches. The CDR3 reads CASSAGGHQPQHF. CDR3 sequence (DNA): TGTGCCAGTAGCGCAGGGGGCCACCAGCCCCAGCATTTT.

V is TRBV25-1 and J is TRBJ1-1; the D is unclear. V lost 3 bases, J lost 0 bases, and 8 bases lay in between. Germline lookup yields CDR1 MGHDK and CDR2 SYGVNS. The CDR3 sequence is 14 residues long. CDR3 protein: CASSEHTVNTEAFF. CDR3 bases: TGTGCCAGCAGTGAGCATACGGTGAACACTGAAGCTTTCTTT. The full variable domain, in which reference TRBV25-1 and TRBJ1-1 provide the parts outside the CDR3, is EADIYQTPRYLVIGTGKKITLECSQTMGHDKMYWYQQDPGMELHLIHYSYGVNSTEKGDLSSESTVSRIRTEHFPLTLESARPSHTSQYLCASSEHTVNTEAFFGQGTRLTVV.

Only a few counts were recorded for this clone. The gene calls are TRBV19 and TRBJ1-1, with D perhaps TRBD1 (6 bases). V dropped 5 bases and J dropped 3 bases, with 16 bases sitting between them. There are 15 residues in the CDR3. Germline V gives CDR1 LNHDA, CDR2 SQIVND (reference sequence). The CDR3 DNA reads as TGTGCCAGTAGTTCCTGGACAGATTCTGACACTGAAGCTTTCTTT. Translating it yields CASSSWTDSDTEAFF.

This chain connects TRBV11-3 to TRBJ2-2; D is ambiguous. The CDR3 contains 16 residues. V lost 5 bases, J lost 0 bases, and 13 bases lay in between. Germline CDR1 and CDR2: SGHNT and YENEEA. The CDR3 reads CASSRAAAPNTGELFF. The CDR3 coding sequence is TGTGCCAGCAGCCGCGCGGCAGCCCCGAACACCGGGGAGCTGTTTTTT.

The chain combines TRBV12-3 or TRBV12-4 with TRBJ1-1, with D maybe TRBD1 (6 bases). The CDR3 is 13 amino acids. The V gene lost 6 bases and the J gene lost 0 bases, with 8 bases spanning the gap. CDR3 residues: CASRGHMNTEAFF. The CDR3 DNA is TGTGCCAGCAGGGGACATATGAACACTGAAGCTTTCTTT.

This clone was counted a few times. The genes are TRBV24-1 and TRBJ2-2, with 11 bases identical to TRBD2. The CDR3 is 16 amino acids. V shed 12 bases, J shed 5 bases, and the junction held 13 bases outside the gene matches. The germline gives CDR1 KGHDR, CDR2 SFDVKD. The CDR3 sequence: CASYELAGVGTGELFF. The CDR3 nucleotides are TGTGCCTCCTACGAACTAGCGGGAGTCGGGACCGGGGAGCTGTTTTTT.

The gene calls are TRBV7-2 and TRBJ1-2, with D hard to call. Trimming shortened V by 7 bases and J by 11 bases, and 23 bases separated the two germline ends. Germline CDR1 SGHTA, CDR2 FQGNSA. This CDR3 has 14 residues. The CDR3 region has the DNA TGTGCCAGCACCTCAGCGGGCACCATGGTGCGTTACACCTTC. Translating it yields CASTSAGTMVRYTF.

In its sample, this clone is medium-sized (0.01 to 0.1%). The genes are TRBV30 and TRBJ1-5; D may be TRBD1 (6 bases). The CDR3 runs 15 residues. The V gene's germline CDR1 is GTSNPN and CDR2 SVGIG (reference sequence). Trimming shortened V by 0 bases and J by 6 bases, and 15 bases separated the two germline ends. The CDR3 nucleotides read TGTGCCTGGAGTGTACCGTTGGGGGCCGGTCAGCCCCAGCATTTT. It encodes CAWSVPLGAGQPQHF.

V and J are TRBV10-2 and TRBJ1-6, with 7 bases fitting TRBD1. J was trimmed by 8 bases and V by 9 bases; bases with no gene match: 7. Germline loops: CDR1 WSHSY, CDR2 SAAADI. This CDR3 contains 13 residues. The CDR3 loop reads CASKDRVDSPLHF. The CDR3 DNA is TGCGCCAGTAAAGACAGGGTGGATTCACCCCTCCACTTT.

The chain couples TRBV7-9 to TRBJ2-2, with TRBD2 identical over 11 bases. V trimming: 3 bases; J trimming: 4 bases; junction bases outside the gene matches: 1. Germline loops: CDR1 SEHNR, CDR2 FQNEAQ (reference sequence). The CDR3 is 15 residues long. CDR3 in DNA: TGTGCCAGCAGCTTCCTAGCGGGAGGCACCGGGGAGCTGTTTTTT. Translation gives CASSFLAGGTGELFF.

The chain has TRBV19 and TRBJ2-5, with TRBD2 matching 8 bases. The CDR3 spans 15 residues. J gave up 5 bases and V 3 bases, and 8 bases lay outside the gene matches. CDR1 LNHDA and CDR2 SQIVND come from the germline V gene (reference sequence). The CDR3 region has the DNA TGTGCCAGTAGTATCTTAGCGGGAAGGGGTGAGACCCAGTACTTC. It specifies CASSILAGRGETQYF.

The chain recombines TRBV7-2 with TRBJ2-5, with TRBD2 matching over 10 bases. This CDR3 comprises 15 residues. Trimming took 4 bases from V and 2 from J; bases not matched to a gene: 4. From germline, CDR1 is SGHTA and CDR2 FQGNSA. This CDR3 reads CASSSSAGGQETQYF. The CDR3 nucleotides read TGTGCCAGCAGCTCCTCAGCGGGGGGGCAAGAGACCCAGTACTTC.

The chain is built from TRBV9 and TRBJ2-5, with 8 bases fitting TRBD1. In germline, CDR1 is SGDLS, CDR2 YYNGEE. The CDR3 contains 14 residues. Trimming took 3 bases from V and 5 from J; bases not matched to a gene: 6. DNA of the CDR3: TGTGCCAGCAGCGCGCAGGGGGCCTTGGAGACCCAGTACTTC. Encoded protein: CASSAQGALETQYF.

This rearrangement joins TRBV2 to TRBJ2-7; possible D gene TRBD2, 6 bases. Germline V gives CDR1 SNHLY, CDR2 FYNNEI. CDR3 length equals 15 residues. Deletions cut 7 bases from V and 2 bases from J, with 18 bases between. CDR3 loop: CASKRQGLVTYEQYF. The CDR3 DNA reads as TGTGCCAGCAAAAGGCAGGGACTGGTAACCTACGAGCAGTACTTC.

CDR3 in DNA: TGTGCCAGCAGCCCGAGGGCGGAAACAACAGATACGCAGTATTTT. This encodes CASSPRAETTDTQYF. This chain joins TRBV3-1 (or the pseudogene TRBV3-2) and TRBJ2-3, with a tentative D call TRBD2 (5 bases). The V and J ends lost 4 bases and 3 bases respectively, with 14 bases between them. Germline CDR1 reads LGHDT; CDR2 reads YNNKEL (reference sequence). The CDR3 runs 15 residues.

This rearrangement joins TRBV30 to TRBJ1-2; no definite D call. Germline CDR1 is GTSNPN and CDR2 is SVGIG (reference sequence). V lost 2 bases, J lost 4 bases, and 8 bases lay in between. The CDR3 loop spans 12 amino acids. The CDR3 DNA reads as TGTGCCTGGAGTTGGGGAGGCTATGGCTACACCTTC. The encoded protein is CAWSWGGYGYTF.

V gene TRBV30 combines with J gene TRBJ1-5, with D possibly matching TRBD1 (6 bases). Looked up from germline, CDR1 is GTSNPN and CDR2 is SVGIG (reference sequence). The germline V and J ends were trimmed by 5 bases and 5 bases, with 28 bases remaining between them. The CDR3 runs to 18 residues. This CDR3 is CAWGVRGFARSPHQPQHF. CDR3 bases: TGTGCCTGGGGCGTCAGGGGTTTTGCCCGGTCTCCTCATCAGCCCCAGCATTTT. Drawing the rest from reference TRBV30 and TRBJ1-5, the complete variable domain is SQTIHQWPATLVQPVGSPLSLECTVEGTSNPNLYWYRQAAGRGLQLLFYSVGIGQISSEVPQNLSASRPQDRQFILSSKKLLLSDSGFYLCAWGVRGFARSPHQPQHFGDGTRLSIL.

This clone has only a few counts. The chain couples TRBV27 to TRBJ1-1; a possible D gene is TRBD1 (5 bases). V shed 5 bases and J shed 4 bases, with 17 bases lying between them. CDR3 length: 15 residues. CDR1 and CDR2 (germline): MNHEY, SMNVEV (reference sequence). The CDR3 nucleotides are TGTGCCAGCAGTACCCCCGGCAGGGTAGGCACTGAAGCTTTCTTT. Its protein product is CASSTPGRVGTEAFF.

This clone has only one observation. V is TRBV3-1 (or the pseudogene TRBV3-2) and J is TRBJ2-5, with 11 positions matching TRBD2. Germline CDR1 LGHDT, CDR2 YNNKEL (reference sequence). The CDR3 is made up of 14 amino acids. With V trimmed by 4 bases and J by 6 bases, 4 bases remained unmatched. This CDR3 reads CASSRSGGAQTQYF. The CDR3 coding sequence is TGTGCCAGCAGCCGTAGCGGGGGGGCACAGACCCAGTACTTC.